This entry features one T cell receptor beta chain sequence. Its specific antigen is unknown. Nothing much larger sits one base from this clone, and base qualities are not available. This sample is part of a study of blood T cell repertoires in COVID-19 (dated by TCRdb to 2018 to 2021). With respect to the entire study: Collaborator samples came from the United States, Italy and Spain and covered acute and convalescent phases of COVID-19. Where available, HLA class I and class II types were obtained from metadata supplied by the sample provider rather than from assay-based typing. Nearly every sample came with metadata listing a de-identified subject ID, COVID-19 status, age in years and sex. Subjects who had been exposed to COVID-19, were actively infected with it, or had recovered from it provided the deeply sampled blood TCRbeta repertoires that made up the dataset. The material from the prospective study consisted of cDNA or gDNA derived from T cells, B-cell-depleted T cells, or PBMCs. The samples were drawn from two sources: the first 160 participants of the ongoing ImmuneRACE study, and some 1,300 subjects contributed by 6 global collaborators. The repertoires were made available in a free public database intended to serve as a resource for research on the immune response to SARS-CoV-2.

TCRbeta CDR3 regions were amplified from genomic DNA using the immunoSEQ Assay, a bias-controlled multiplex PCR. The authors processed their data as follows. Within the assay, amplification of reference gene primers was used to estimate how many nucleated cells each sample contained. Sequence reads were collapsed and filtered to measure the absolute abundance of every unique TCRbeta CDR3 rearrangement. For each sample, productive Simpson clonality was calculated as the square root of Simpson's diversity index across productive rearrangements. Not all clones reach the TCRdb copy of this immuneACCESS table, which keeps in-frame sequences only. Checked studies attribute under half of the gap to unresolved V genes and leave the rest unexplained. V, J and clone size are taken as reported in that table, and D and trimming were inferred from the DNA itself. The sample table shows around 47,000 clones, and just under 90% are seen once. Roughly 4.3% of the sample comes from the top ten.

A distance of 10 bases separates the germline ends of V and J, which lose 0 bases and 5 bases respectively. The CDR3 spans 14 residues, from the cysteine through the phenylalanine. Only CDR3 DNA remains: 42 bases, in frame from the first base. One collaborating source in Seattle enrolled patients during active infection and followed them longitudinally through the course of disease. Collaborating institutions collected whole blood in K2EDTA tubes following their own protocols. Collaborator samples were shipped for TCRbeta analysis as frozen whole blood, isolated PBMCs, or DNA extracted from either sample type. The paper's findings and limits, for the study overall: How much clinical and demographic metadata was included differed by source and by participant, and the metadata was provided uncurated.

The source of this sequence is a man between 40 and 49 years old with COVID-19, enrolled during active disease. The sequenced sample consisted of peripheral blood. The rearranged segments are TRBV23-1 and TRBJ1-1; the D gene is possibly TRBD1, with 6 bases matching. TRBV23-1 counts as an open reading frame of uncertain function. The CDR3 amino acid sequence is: CASSQSEGGTEAFF. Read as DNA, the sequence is TGCGCCAGCAGTCAATCGGAGGGGGGGACTGAAGCTTTCTTT.